The source of this T cell receptor beta chain is a study of blood T cell repertoires in COVID-19. Looking at the study overall: The United States, Italy and Spain provided the acute and convalescent COVID-19 samples. In each case, the material was cDNA or gDNA derived from T cells, B-cell-depleted T cells, or PBMCs.

Seattle cases were enrolled at active infection and followed longitudinally. Clones were read by immunoSEQ multiplex PCR, and TCRdb kept only the in-frame ones, dropping some. The sample consists of about 210,000 clones, around 86% of them appearing once. The specimen sequenced was peripheral blood. The clonotype originates from a woman in her seventies with COVID-19, enrolled during active disease.

The CDR3 here is CASSYPSHQETQYF. For the CDR3, the DNA is TGTGCCAGCAGTTACCCTAGCCACCAAGAGACCCAGTACTTC. The chain links TRBV6-6 to TRBJ2-5; a weak D match, TRBD2 (5 bases). Germline V gives CDR1 MNHNY, CDR2 SVGAGI (reference sequence). Trimming stripped 2 bases from V and 0 bases from J, with 7 bases between. The length of the CDR3 is 14 residues.